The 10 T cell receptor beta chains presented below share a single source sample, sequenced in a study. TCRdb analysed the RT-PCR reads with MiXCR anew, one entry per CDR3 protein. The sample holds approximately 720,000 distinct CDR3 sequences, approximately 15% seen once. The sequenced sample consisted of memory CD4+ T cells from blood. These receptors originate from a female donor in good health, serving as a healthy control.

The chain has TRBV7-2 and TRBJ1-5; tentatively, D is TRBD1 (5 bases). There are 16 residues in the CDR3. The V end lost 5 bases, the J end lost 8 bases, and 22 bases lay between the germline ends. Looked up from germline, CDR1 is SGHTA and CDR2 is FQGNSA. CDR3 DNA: TGTGCCAGCAGCCCACCGGGGCAGGGTCTTGGGAAGCCCCAGCATTTT. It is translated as CASSPPGQGLGKPQHF.

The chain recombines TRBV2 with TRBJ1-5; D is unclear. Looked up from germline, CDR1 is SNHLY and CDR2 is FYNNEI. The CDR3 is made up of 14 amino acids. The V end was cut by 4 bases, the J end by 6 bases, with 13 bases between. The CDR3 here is CASSADTPGQPQHF. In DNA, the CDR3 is TGTGCCAGCAGTGCCGACACACCCGGTCAGCCCCAGCATTTT.

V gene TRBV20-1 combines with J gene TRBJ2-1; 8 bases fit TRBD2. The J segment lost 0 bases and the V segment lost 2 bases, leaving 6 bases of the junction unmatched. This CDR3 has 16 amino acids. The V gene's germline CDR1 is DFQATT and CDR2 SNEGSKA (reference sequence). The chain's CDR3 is CSARQGGRSSYNEQFF. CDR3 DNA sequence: TGCAGTGCTAGACAGGGCGGGAGGAGCTCCTACAATGAGCAGTTCTTC.

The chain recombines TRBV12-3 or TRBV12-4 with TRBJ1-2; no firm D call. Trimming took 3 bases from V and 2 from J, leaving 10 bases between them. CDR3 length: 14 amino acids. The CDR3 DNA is TGTGCCAGCAGTTTGGGGAGAGCAAACTATGGCTACACCTTC. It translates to CASSLGRANYGYTF.

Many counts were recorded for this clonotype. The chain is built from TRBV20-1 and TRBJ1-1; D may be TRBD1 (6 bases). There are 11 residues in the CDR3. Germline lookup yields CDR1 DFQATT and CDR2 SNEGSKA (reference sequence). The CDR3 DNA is TGCAGAGGGGGGCGTGGCACTGAAGCTTTCTTT. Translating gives CRGGRGTEAFF.

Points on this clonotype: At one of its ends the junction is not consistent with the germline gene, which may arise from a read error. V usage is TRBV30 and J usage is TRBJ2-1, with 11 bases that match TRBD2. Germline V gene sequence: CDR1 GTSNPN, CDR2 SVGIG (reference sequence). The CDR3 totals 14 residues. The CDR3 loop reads CAGRLAGNYNEQFF. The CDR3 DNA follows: TGTGCCGGGAGACTAGCGGGAAATTACAATGAGCAGTTCTTC.

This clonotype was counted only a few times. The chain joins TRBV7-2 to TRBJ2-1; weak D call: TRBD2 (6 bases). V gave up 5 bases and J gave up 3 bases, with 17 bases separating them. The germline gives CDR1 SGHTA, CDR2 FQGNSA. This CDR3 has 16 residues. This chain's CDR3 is CASSPVSGRGYNEQFF. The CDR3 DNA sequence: TGTGCCAGCAGCCCCGTGTCAGGGCGGGGCTACAATGAGCAGTTCTTC.

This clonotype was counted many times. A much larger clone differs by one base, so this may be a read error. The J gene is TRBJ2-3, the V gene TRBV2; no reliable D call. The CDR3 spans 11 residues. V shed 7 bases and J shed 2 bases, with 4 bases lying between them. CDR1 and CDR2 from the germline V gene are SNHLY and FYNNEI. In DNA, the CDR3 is TGTGCCAGCACCTACACAGATACGCAGTATTTT. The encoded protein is CASTYTDTQYF.

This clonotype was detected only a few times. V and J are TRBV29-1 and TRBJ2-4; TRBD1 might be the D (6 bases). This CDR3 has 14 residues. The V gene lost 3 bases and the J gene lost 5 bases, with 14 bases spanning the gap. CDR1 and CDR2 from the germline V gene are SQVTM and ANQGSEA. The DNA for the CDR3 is TGCAGCGTTGATACAGGGCGTTTGGAAAACATTCAGTACTTC. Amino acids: CSVDTGRLENIQYF.

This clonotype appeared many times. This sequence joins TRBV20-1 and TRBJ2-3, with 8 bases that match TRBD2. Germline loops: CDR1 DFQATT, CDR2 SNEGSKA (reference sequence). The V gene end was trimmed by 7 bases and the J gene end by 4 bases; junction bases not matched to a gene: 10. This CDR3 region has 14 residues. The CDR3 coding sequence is TGCAGTGGAGTCGAGGTCGGGAGGGCAGATACGCAGTATTTT. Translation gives CSGVEVGRADTQYF.